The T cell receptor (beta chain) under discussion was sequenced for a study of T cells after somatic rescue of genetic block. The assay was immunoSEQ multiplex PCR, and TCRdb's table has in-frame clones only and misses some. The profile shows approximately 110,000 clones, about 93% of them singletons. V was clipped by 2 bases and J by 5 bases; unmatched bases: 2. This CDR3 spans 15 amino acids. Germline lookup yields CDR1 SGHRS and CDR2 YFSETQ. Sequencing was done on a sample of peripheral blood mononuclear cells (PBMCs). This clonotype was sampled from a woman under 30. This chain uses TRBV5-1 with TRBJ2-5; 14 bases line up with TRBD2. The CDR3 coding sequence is TGCGCCAGCAGCTTATGGACTAGCGGGGGGGAGACCCAGTACTTC. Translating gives CASSLWTSGGETQYF. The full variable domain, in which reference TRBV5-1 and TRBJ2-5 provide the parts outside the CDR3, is KAGVTQTPRYLIKTRGQQVTLSCSPISGHRSVSWYQQTPGQGLQFLFEYFSETQRNKGNFPGRFSGRQFSNSRSEMNVSTLELGDSALYLCASSLWTSGGETQYFGPGTRLLVL.